This TCR beta chain derives from a study of T cells after yellow fever vaccination. Synthesis of TCR cDNA relied on 5'RACE template switching, which attached a universal primer site and UMIs. A single record per CDR3 protein comes from TCRdb applying MiXCR to the 5' RACE reads. The sample lists 95,000 to 150,000 distinct CDR3 sequences; nearly 15% were seen once. The V end lost 5 bases, the J end lost 1 base, and 12 bases lay between the germline ends. This CDR3 contains 14 residues. Germline loops: CDR1 SGHTA, CDR2 FQGNSA. The sample in question was CD8+ T cells sorted from PBMCs, obtained 5 days after the yellow fever booster vaccination. The gene calls are TRBV7-2 and TRBJ2-7; the D gene could be TRBD1 or TRBD2 (5 bases each). The clonotype was recovered from a man aged 18 to 30 who received the YFV17D yellow fever vaccine. The DNA for the CDR3 is TGTGCCAGCAGCCCTCGGGACGGATCCTACGAGCAGTACTTC. Its translation: CASSPRDGSYEQYF.